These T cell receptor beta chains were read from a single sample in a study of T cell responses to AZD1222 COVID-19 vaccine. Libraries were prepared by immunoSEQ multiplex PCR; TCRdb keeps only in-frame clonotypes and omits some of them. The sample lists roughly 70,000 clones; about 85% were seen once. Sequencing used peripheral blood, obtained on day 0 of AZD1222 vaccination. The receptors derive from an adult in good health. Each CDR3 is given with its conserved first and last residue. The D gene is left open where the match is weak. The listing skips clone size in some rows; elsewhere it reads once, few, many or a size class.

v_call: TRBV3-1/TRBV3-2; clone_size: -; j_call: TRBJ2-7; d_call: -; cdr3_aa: CASSPLTQAYEQYF; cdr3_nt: TGTGCCAGCAGCCCTCTCACCCAGGCCTACGAGCAGTACTTC
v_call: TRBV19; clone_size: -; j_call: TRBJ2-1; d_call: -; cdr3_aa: CASSGIAGDEQFF; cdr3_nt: TGTGCCAGTAGCGGGATCGCCGGTGATGAGCAGTTCTTC
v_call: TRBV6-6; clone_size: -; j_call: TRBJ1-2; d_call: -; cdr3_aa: CASRGDGGIRGYTF; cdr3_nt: TGTGCCAGCAGGGGGGACGGAGGGATCCGTGGCTACACCTTC
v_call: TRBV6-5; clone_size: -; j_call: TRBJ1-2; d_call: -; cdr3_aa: CASSSGNYGYTF; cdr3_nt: TGTGCCAGCAGTTCAGGAAACTATGGCTACACCTTC
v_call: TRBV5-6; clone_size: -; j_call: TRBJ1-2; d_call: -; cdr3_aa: CASSPMTVNYGYTF; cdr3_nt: TGTGCCAGCAGCCCCATGACAGTTAACTATGGCTACACCTTC
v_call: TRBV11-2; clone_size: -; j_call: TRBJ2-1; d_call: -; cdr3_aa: CASSLDWGEQFF; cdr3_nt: TGTGCCAGCAGCTTAGATTGGGGTGAGCAGTTCTTC
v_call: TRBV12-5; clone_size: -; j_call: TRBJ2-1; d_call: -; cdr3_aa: CASGAQGREQFF; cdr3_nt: TGTGCTAGTGGTGCCCAGGGTCGTGAGCAGTTCTTC
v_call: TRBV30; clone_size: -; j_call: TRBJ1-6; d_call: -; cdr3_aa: CALGFGGNNSPLHF; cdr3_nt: TGTGCCCTGGGGTTTGGGGGGAATAATTCACCCCTCCACTTT
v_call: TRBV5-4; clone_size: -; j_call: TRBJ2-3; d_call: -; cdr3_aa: CASSLQQTDTQYF; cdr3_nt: TGTGCCAGCAGTTTACAGCAGACAGATACGCAGTATTTT
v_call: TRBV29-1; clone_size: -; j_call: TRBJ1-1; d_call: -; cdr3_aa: CSVPKNTEAFF; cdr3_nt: TGCAGCGTCCCTAAGAACACTGAAGCTTTCTTT
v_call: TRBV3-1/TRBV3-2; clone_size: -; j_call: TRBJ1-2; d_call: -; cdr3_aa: CASNLGAVQDGYTF; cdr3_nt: TGTGCCAGCAACCTAGGGGCGGTGCAAGATGGCTACACCTTC
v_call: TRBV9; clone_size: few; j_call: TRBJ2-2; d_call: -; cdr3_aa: CASRPQGPHGELFF; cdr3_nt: TGTGCCAGCCGCCCCCAGGGCCCTCACGGGGAGCTGTTTTTT
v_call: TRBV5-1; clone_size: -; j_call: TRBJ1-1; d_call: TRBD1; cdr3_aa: CASSSGQGKNTEAFF; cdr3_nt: TGCGCCAGCAGCTCCGGACAGGGGAAGAACACTGAAGCTTTCTTT
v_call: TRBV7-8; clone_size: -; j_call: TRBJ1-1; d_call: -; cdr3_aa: CASSLARGSTEAFF; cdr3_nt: TGTGCCAGCAGCTTAGCTCGGGGATCCACTGAAGCTTTCTTT
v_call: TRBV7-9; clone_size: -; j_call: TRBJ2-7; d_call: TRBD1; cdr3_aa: CASSSTGDRGLEQYF; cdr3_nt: TGTGCCAGCAGTTCCACGGGGGACAGGGGACTCGAGCAGTACTTC
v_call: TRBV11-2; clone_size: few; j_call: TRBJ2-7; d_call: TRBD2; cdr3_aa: CASSVEGTSGFYEQYF; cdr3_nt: TGTGCCAGCAGCGTGGAGGGAACTAGCGGGTTCTACGAGCAGTACTTC
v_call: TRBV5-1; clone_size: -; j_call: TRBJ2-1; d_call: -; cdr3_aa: CASSLSGGEQFF; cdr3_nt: TGCGCCAGCAGCTTGTCGGGTGGTGAGCAGTTCTTC
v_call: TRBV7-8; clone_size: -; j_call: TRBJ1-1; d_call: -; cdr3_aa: CASTYRQNTEAFF; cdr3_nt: TGTGCCAGCACCTACCGACAGAACACTGAAGCTTTCTTT
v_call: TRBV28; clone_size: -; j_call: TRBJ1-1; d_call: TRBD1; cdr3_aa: CASSQRTGGTTEAFF; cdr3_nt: TGTGCCAGCAGCCAAAGGACAGGGGGCACCACTGAAGCTTTCTTT
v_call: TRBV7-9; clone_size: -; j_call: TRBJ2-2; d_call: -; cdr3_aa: CASSSPGGNTGELFF; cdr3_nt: TGTGCCAGCAGCTCCCCCGGGGGTAACACCGGGGAGCTGTTTTTT
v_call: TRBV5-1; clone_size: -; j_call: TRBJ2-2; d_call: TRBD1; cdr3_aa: CASSSGQGNTGELFF; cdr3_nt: TGCGCCAGCAGCTCTGGACAGGGGAACACCGGGGAGCTGTTTTTT
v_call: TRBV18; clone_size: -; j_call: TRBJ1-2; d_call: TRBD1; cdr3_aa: CASSPPLAGGSGGYTF; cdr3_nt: TGTGCCAGCTCACCCCCCCTGGCAGGGGGCTCTGGGGGCTACACCTTC
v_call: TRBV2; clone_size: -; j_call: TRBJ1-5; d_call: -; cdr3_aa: CASSEVATDGGVSFGNQPQHF; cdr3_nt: TGTGCCAGCAGTGAAGTCGCTACAGATGGGGGGGTTTCGTTTGGCAATCAGCCCCAGCATTTT
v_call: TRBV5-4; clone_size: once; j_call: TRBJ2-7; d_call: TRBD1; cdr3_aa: CASSTLGTGGYEQYF; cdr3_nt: TGTGCCAGCAGTACGCTCGGGACAGGGGGATACGAGCAGTACTTC
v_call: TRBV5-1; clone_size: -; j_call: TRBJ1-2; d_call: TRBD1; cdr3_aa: CASSPNRGPNYGYTF; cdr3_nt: TGCGCCAGCAGCCCGAACAGGGGCCCTAACTATGGCTACACCTTC
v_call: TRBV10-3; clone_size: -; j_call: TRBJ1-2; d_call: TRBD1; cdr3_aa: CATTGRLISSYGYTF; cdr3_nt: TGTGCCACGACAGGGCGATTAATTTCCAGCTATGGCTACACCTTC
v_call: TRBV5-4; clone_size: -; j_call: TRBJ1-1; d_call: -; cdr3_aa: CASSWGLDKGKAFF; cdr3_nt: TGTGCCAGCAGCTGGGGGCTGGATAAGGGGAAAGCTTTCTTT
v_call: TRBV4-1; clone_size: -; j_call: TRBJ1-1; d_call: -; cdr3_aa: CASSQDGGHPNTEAFF; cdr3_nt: TGCGCCAGCAGCCAAGATGGGGGACATCCGAACACTGAAGCTTTCTTT
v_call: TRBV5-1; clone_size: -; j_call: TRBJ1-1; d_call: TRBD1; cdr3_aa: CASSTGQILLNTEAFF; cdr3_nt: TGCGCCAGCAGCACGGGACAGATCCTTTTGAACACTGAAGCTTTCTTT
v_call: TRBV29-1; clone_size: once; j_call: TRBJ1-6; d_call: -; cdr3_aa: CSVATGTYNSPLHF; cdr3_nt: TGCAGCGTTGCTACAGGGACCTATAATTCACCCCTCCACTTT
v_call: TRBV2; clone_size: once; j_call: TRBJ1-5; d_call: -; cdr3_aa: CASSVQGVNQPQHF; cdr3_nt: TGTGCCAGCAGCGTTCAGGGAGTGAATCAGCCCCAGCATTTT
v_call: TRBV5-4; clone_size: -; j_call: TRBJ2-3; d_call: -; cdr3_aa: CASSSGGGTDTQYF; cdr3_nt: TGTGCCAGCAGCTCGGGCGGAGGCACAGATACGCAGTATTTT
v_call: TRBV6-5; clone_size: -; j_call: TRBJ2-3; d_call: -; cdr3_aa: CASSTTGHLTDTQYF; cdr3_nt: TGTGCCAGCAGCACCACAGGACACCTCACAGATACGCAGTATTTT
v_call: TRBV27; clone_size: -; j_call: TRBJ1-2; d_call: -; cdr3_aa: CASTPRAAEANYGYTF; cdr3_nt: TGTGCCAGCACCCCCCGCGCGGCAGAGGCTAACTATGGCTACACCTTC
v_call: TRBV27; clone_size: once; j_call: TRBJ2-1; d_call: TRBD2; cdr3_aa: CATSIGAGGPDEQFF; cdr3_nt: TGTGCCACCTCAATCGGTGCGGGGGGGCCCGATGAGCAGTTCTTC
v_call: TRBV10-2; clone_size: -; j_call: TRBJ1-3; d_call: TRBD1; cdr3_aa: CASSDLFKQGVNTIYF; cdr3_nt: TGCGCCAGCAGTGACCTTTTTAAACAGGGGGTAAACACCATATATTTT
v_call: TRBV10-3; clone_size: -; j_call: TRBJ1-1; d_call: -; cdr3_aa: CAISDTQGLAFF; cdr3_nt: TGTGCCATCAGTGATACCCAGGGGTTAGCTTTCTTT
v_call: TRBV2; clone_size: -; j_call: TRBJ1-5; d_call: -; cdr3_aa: CASIHGTAINQPQHF; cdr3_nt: TGTGCCAGCATTCACGGGACGGCGATTAATCAGCCCCAGCATTTT
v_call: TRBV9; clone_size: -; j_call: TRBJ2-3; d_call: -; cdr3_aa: CASSVPGSDTDTQYF; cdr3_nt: TGTGCCAGCAGCGTGCCGGGGTCCGACACAGATACGCAGTATTTT
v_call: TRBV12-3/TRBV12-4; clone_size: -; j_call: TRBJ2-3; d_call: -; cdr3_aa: CASSIMGTDTQYF; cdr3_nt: TGTGCCAGCAGTATTATGGGTACAGATACGCAGTATTTT
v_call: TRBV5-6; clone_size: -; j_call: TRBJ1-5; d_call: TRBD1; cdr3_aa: CASTLSSGGGGQPQHF; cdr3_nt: TGTGCCAGCACCCTATCCTCAGGGGGCGGTGGGCAGCCCCAGCATTTT
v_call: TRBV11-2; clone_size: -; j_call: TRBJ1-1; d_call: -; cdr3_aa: CASSLSGVAFF; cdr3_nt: TGTGCCAGCAGCTTGTCCGGGGTAGCTTTCTTT
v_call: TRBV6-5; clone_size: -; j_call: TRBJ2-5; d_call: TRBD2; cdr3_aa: CASSRTSGGWETQYF; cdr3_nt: TGTGCCAGCAGTCGGACTAGCGGGGGGTGGGAGACCCAGTACTTC
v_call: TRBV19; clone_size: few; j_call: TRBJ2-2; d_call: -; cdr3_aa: CASSIMAPPSTGELFF; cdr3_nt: TGTGCCAGTAGTATCATGGCCCCACCTTCCACCGGGGAGCTGTTTTTT
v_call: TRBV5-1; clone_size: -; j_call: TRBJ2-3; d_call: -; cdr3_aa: CASKLRSEATDTQYF; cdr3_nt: TGCGCCAGCAAGCTCAGGAGCGAGGCCACAGATACGCAGTATTTT
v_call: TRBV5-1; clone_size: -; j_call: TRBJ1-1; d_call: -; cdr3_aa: CASSLGRNEAFF; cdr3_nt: TGCGCCAGCAGCTTGGGAAGGAATGAAGCTTTCTTT